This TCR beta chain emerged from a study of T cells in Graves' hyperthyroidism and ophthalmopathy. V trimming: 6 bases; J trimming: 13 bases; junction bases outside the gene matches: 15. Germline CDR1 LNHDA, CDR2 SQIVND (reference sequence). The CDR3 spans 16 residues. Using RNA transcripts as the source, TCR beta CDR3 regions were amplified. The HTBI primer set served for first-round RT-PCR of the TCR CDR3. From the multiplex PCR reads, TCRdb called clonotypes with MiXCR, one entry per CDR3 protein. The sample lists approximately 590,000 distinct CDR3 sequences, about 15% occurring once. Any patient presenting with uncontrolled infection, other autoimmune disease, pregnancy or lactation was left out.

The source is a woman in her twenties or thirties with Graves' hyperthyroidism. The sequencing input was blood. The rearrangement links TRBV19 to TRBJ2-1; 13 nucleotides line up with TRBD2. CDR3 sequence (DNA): TGTGCCAGTAGCCCACCGGGACTAGCGGGAAACCCATTCCAGTTCTTC. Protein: CASSPPGLAGNPFQFF.